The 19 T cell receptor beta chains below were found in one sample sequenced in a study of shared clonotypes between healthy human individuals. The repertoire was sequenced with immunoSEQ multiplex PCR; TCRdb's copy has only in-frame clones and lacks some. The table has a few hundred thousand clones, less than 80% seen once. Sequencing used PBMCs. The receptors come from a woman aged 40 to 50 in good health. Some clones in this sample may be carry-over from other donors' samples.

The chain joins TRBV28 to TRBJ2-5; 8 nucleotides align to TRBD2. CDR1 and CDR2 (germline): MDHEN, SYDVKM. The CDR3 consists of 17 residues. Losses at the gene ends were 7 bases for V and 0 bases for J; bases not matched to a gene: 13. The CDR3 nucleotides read TGTGCCAGCACCTCCGGGGCTAGCGGGCCGTACCAAGAGACCCAGTACTTC. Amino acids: CASTSGASGPYQETQYF.

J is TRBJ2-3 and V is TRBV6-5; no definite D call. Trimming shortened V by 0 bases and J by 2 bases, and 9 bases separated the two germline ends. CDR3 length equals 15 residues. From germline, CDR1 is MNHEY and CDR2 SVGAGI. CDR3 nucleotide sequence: TGTGCCAGCAGTTACTCCCCTAGTAACACAGATACGCAGTATTTT. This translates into CASSYSPSNTDTQYF.

The CDR3 sequence is CSATRSDTQYF. CDR3 nucleotides: TGCAGTGCTACCAGGTCAGATACGCAGTATTTT. The rearrangement links TRBV20-1 to TRBJ2-3; unclear D gene. Germline V gives CDR1 DFQATT, CDR2 SNEGSKA (reference sequence). The CDR3 contains 11 residues. Trimming took 4 bases from V and 4 from J, leaving 6 bases between them.

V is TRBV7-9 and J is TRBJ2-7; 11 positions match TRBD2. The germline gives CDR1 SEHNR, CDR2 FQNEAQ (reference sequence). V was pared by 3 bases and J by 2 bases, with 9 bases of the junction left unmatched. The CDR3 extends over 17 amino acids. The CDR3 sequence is CASSFISGTSGTYEQYF. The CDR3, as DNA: TGTGCCAGCAGCTTCATATCCGGGACTAGCGGCACCTACGAGCAGTACTTC.

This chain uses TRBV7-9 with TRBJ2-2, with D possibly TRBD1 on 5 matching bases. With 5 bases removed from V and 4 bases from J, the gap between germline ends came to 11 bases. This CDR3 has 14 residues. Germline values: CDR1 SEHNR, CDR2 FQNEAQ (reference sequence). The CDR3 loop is CASSPSRVTGELFF. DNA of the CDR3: TGTGCCAGCAGCCCCTCCAGGGTCACCGGGGAGCTGTTTTTT. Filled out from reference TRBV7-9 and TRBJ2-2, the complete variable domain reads DTGVSQNPRHKITKRGQNVTFRCDPISEHNRLYWYRQTLGQGPEFLTYFQNEAQLEKSRLLSDRFSAERPKGSFSTLEIQRTEQGDSAMYLCASSPSRVTGELFFGEGSRLTVL.

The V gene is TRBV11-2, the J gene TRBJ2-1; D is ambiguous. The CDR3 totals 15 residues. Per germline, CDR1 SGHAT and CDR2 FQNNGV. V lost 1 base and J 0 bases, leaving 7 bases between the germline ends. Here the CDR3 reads CASSLGVTSYNEQFF. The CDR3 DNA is TGTGCCAGCAGCTTAGGAGTAACCTCCTACAATGAGCAGTTCTTC.

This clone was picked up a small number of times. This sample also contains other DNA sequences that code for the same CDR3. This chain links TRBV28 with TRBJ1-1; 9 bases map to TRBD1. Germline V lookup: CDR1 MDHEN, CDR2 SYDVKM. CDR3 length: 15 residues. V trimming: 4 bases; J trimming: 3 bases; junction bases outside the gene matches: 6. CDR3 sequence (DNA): TGTGCCAGCAGTTCAACAGGGGGCGTTTACACTGAAGCTTTCTTT. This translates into CASSSTGGVYTEAFF.

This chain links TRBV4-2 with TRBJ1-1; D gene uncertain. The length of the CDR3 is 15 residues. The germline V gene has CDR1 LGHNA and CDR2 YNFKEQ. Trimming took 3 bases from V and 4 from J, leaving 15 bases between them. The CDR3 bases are TGTGCCAGCAGCCAGTCACACGGAGGGTCCACTGAAGCTTTCTTT. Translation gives CASSQSHGGSTEAFF.

CDR3 sequence (DNA): TGTGCCAGTATCCTAGGCGGGGGCCCGAACACTGAAGCTTTCTTT. As protein: CASILGGGPNTEAFF. The V call is TRBV19, the J call TRBJ1-1; tentatively, D is TRBD1 (6 bases). The CDR3 length is 15 residues. Germline CDR1 and CDR2: LNHDA and SQIVND (reference sequence). Trimming took 7 bases from V and 1 from J, leaving 16 bases between them.

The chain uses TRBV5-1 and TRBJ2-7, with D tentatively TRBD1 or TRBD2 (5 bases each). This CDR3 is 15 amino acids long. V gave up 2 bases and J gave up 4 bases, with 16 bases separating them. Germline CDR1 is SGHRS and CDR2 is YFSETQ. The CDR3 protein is CASSLGDDGRYEQYF. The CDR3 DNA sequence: TGCGCCAGCAGCTTAGGGGACGACGGTCGTTACGAGCAGTACTTC.

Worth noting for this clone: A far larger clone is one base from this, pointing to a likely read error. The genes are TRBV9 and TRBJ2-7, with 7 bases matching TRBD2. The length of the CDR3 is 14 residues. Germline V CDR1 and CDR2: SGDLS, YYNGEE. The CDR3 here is CANSVGAGTYEQYF. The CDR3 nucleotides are TGTGCCAACAGCGTCGGAGCGGGGACCTACGAGCAGTACTTC.

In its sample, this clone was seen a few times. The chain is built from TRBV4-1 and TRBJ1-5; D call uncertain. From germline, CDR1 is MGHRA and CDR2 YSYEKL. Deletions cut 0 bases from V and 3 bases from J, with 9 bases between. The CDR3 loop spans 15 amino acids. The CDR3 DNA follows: TGCGCCAGCAGCCAAGATCTGAGTTTCAATCAGCCCCAGCATTTT. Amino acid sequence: CASSQDLSFNQPQHF.

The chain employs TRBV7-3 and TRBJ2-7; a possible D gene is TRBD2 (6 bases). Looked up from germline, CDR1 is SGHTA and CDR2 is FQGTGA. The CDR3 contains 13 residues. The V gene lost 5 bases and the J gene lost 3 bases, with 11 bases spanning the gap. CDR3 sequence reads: CASSPRDGYEQYF. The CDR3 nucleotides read TGTGCCAGCAGCCCGCGGGATGGCTACGAGCAGTACTTC.

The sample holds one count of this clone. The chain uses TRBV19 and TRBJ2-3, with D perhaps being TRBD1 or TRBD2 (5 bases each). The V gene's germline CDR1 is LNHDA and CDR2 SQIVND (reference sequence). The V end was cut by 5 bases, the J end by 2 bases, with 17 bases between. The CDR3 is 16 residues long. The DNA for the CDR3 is TGTGCCAGTAGTGCTCACCCCGGGACCTACACAGATACGCAGTATTTT. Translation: CASSAHPGTYTDTQYF.

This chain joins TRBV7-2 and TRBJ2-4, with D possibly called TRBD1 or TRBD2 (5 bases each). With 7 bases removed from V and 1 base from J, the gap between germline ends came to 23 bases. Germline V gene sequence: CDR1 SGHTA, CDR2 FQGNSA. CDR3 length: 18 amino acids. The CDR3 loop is CASNPGRNLVLAKNIQYF. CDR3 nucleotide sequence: TGTGCCAGCAACCCGGGACGTAACCTTGTTTTGGCCAAAAACATTCAGTACTTC.

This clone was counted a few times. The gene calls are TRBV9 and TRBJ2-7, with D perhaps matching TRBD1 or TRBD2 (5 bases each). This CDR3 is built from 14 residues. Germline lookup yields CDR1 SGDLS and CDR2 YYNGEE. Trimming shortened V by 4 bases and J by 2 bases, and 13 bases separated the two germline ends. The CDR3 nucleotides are TGTGCCAGCAGCCCCGGGGCCACGACCTACGAGCAGTACTTC. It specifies CASSPGATTYEQYF.

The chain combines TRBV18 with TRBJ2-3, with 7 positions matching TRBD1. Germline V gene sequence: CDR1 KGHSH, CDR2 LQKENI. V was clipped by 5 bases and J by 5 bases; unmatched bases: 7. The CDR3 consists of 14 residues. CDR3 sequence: CASSGTEWEDTQYF. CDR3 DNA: TGTGCCAGCTCAGGGACAGAGTGGGAAGATACGCAGTATTTT.

The CDR3 coding sequence is TGTGCCAGCAGTGGCGGACTAGCGGGAGGACACAATGAGCAGTTCTTC. It is translated as CASSGGLAGGHNEQFF. The chain is built from TRBV6-1 and TRBJ2-1; 14 bases fit TRBD2. The CDR3 runs to 16 residues. CDR1 is MNHNS, CDR2 SASEGT, per germline. J was trimmed by 5 bases and V by 4 bases; bases with no gene match: 4.

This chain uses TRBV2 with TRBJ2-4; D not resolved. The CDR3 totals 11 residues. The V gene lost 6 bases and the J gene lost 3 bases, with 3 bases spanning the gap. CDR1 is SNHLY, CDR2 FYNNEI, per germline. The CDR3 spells CASRNKNIQYF. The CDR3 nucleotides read TGTGCCAGCAGAAACAAAAACATTCAGTACTTC. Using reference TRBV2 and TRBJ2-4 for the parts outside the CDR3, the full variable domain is EPEVTQTPSHQVTQMGQEVILRCVPISNHLYFYWYRQILGQKVEFLVSFYNNEISEKSEIFDDQFSVERPDGSNFTLKIRSTKLEDSAMYFCASRNKNIQYFGAGTRLSVL.